The 8 T cell receptor beta chains below come from one sample, sequenced in a study of monozygotic twins with inflammatory bowel disease. TCRdb processed the 5' RACE reads again and assigns one entry to each CDR3 protein, with no DNA. In all, the sample yields 330,000 or so distinct CDR3 sequences. What was sequenced was blood. The receptors were sampled from a human donor with ulcerative colitis or Crohn's disease, or a healthy co-twin of an affected twin (not recorded which).

The V call is TRBV4-1, the J call TRBJ2-4; the TCRdb call, TRBD1, lacks DNA for checking. Germline assignment: CDR1 MGHRA and CDR2 YSYEKL. The CDR3 covers 15 residues. CDR3 sequence reads: CASSSRVGGLNIQYF.

The chain carries TRBV23-1 and TRBJ1-5. Being an ORF, TRBV23-1 has a function that is uncertain. The CDR3 has 13 residues. CDR3 protein: CASSPHGDQPQHF.

The chain joins TRBV7-9 to TRBJ1-4; TCRdb's D call of TRBD1 is untestable without DNA. Germline CDR1 and CDR2: SEHNR and FQNEAQ (reference sequence). CDR3 length: 14 residues. The CDR3 protein is CASSGQAFNEKLFF.

The chain carries TRBV6-5 and TRBJ2-7; TCRdb's assignment of TRBD1 cannot be checked, as there is no DNA. Germline V gene sequence: CDR1 MNHEY, CDR2 SVGAGI. The CDR3 contains 15 residues. The CDR3 loop reads CASSYSRTGRAEQYF.

CDR3 protein: CASVDRGPGELFF. The V call is TRBV6-1, the J call TRBJ2-2; TCRdb proposes TRBD1, but this gene call is untestable without DNA. CDR3 length: 13 amino acids. Germline V lookup: CDR1 MNHNS, CDR2 SASEGT.

V and J are TRBV12-3 or TRBV12-4 and TRBJ2-2; absent DNA, TCRdb's TRBD2 call cannot be checked. This CDR3 is 17 amino acids long. The CDR3 protein is CASSRSGLASNTGELFF.

The chain employs TRBV4-1 and TRBJ2-1. This CDR3 has 15 residues. The V gene's germline CDR1 is MGHRA and CDR2 YSYEKL. CDR3 sequence: CASRKLGNYYNEQFF.

The chain combines TRBV7-6 with TRBJ2-7. The V gene's germline CDR1 is SGHVS and CDR2 FNYEAQ. There are 15 residues in the CDR3. This CDR3 reads CASSRTTEPAYEQYF.